One and the same sample provided the 15 T cell receptor beta chains below, sequenced in a study of cytomegalovirus exposure and HLA in healthy donors. Both 60 Vbeta primers and 13 Jbeta primers went into the PCR. Here immunoSEQ multiplex PCR was the method, and the copy in TCRdb shows in-frame clones only, minus some. Of around 200,000 clones listed, about 59% are singletons. The specimen sequenced was PBMCs. Receptor source: a man aged 35 to 55 in good health and CMV-seronegative.

There are a few counts of this clone. The chain has TRBV5-4 and TRBJ1-2; D is ambiguous. V gave up 4 bases and J gave up 5 bases, with 18 bases separating them. The V gene's germline CDR1 is SGHNT and CDR2 YYREEE (reference sequence). This CDR3 spans 15 amino acids. The CDR3 nucleotides are TGTGCCAGCAGCCCTAGCCGGACGCCCGGATATGGCTACACCTTC. It codes for CASSPSRTPGYGYTF.

The chain is built from TRBV5-5 and TRBJ2-7; D possibly corresponds to TRBD2 (6 bases). The CDR3 extends over 14 amino acids. Germline assignment: CDR1 SGHKS and CDR2 YYEKEE (reference sequence). The germline V and J ends were trimmed by 1 base and 2 bases, with 10 bases remaining between them. CDR3 residues: CASSLQGGPYEQYF. CDR3 DNA sequence: TGTGCCAGCAGCTTGCAGGGAGGCCCCTACGAGCAGTACTTC.

This clone was seen a single time. The gene calls are TRBV6-5 and TRBJ2-5; 8 bases line up with TRBD1. Gene TRBJ2-7 matches the end of the DNA better, so the J call may be wrong. From germline, CDR1 is MNHEY and CDR2 SVGAGI. The CDR3 covers 13 residues. CDR3 sequence: CASRGTGRHEQYF. The CDR3 region has the DNA TGTGCCAGCAGAGGGACAGGTCGCCACGAGCAGTACTTC.

The V gene is TRBV10-3, the J gene TRBJ1-2, with TRBD1 identical over 11 bases. The length of the CDR3 is 16 residues. J was trimmed by 2 bases and V by 7 bases; bases with no gene match: 9. Germline CDR1 is ENHRY and CDR2 is SYGVKD. CDR3 nucleotide sequence: TGTGCCATCACTATGGACAGGGGGCGCGGGAACTATGGCTACACCTTC. It specifies CAITMDRGRGNYGYTF.

The rearrangement uses TRBV7-2 and TRBJ2-3; 9 bases map to TRBD2. The CDR3 contains 16 residues. With 2 bases clipped from V and 4 bases from J, the junction kept 7 bases outside the gene matches. Germline CDR1 and CDR2: SGHTA and FQGNSA. In nucleotides, the CDR3 is TGTGCCAGCAGCTTACTGGCGGGGGGGGTATCAGATACGCAGTATTTT. Protein: CASSLLAGGVSDTQYF.

V usage is TRBV4-3 and J usage is TRBJ2-1; a weak D match, TRBD1 (5 bases). CDR1 is LGHNA and CDR2 is YSLEER in the germline V gene. V was clipped by 8 bases and J by 0 bases, with 8 bases between them. The CDR3 consists of 13 residues. In nucleotides, the CDR3 is TGCGCCAGCCGACAGAGCTCCTACAATGAGCAGTTCTTC. This encodes CASRQSSYNEQFF.

The CDR3 nucleotides read TGTGCCAGCAGCCCGAGCACAGATACGCAGTATTTT. Protein sequence: CASSPSTDTQYF. This chain joins TRBV7-8 and TRBJ2-3; no clear D gene. Germline V gene sequence: CDR1 SGHVS, CDR2 FQNEAQ. The V end lost 5 bases, the J end lost 0 bases, and 3 bases lay between the germline ends. The CDR3 runs to 12 residues.

The chain is built from TRBV11-3 and TRBJ2-7; D possibly corresponds to TRBD2 (6 bases). Germline V CDR1 and CDR2: SGHNT, YENEEA. With 4 bases removed from V and 6 bases from J, the gap between germline ends came to 13 bases. This CDR3 comprises 13 residues. CDR3 nucleotide sequence: TGTGCCAGCAGCTCCCCGACTAGTAGCGAGCAGTACTTC. It translates to CASSSPTSSEQYF.

This clone has only a few counts. V gene TRBV6-5 combines with J gene TRBJ2-7; no clear D gene. Germline-derived CDR1 and CDR2 are MNHEY and SVGAGI. Trimming removed 2 bases from V and 2 bases from J, with 7 bases in between. This CDR3 comprises 13 residues. CDR3: CASSYGQTYEQYF. For the CDR3, the DNA is TGTGCCAGCAGTTACGGGCAGACCTACGAGCAGTACTTC.

The chain carries TRBV19 and TRBJ2-3; perhaps TRBD2 as D (6 bases). The CDR3 length is 15 residues. The ends were cut back, 8 bases at V and 5 bases at J, with 20 bases in the middle. The V gene's germline CDR1 is LNHDA and CDR2 SQIVND (reference sequence). The CDR3 protein is CASARQGLLEDTQYF. The CDR3 bases are TGTGCCAGTGCCCGCCAGGGACTGCTTGAAGATACGCAGTATTTT. Using reference TRBV19 and TRBJ2-3 for the parts outside the CDR3, the full variable domain is DGGITQSPKYLFRKEGQNVTLSCEQNLNHDAMYWYRQDPGQGLRLIYYSQIVNDFQKGDIAEGYSVSREKKESFPLTVTSAQKNPTAFYLCASARQGLLEDTQYFGPGTRLTVL.

This clone was counted a few times. Additional DNA sequences in this sample encode the identical CDR3. The rearrangement links TRBV5-1 to TRBJ2-1, with 13 bases that match TRBD2. Per the germline V gene, CDR1 is SGHRS and CDR2 is YFSETQ. This CDR3 region has 15 residues. V lost 3 bases and J lost 3; bases outside the gene matches: 0. The CDR3 spells CASSWTSGGYNEQFF. CDR3 nucleotides: TGCGCCAGCAGCTGGACTAGCGGGGGCTACAATGAGCAGTTCTTC.

This clone was picked up a small number of times. The chain couples TRBV18 to TRBJ1-2; the match to TRBD1 covers 7 bases. Germline trimming cut 6 bases from V and 6 bases from J; bases unmatched to any gene: 7. CDR3 length equals 13 residues. Germline V gene sequence: CDR1 KGHSH, CDR2 LQKENI. The CDR3 reads CASSSDRDDGYTF. Here the CDR3 DNA reads TGTGCCAGCTCGTCAGACAGGGACGATGGCTACACCTTC.

This clone has only a few counts. The gene calls are TRBV30 and TRBJ1-5; 7 nucleotides align to TRBD1. This CDR3 comprises 14 residues. Germline CDR1 reads GTSNPN; CDR2 reads SVGIG (reference sequence). Losses at the gene ends were 3 bases for V and 3 bases for J; bases not matched to a gene: 5. CDR3 amino acids: CAWSAQGFNQPQHF. The CDR3 DNA sequence: TGTGCCTGGAGCGCACAGGGGTTCAATCAGCCCCAGCATTTT.

This clone was found a few times. This chain connects TRBV5-1 to TRBJ2-5, with 9 nucleotides matching TRBD2. Germline trimming cut 4 bases from V and 0 bases from J; bases unmatched to any gene: 7. CDR1 is SGHRS and CDR2 is YFSETQ in the germline V gene. The CDR3 extends over 16 amino acids. This CDR3 is CASSPGVAGDQETQYF. CDR3 DNA sequence: TGCGCCAGCAGCCCCGGGGTAGCGGGGGACCAAGAGACCCAGTACTTC.

This clone was seen once. V usage is TRBV13 and J usage is TRBJ2-3; possibly TRBD1 for D (6 bases). The germline CDR1 and CDR2 sequences are PRHDT and FYEKMQ (reference sequence). This CDR3 contains 16 residues. Trimming shortened V by 5 bases and J by 1 base, and 16 bases separated the two germline ends. The CDR3 coding sequence is TGTGCCAGCAGCCCCCGACAGGAATTGGGCACAGATACGCAGTATTTT. This gives the protein CASSPRQELGTDTQYF.